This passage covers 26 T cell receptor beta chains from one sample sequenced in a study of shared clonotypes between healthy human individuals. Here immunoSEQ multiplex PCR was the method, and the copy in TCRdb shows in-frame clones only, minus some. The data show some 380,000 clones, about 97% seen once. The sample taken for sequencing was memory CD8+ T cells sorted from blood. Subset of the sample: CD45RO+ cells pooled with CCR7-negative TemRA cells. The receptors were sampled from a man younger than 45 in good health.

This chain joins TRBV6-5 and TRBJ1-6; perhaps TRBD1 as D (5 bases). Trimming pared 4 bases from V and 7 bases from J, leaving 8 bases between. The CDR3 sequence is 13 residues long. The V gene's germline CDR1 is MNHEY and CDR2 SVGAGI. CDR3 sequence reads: CASSFQGNSPLHF. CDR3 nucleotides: TGTGCCAGCAGTTTTCAGGGAAATTCACCCCTCCACTTT.

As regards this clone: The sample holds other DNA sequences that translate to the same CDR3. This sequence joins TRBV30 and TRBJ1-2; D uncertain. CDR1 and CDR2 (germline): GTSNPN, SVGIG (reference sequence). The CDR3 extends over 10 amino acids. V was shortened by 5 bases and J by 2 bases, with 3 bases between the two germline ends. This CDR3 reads CAWGNYGYTF. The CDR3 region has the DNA TGTGCCTGGGGGAACTATGGCTACACCTTC.

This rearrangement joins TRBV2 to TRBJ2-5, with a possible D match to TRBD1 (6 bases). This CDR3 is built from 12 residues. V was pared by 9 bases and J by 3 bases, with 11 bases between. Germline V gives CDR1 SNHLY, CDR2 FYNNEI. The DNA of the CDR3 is TGTGCCAGGGGACACAATAAAGAGACCCAGTACTTC. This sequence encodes CARGHNKETQYF.

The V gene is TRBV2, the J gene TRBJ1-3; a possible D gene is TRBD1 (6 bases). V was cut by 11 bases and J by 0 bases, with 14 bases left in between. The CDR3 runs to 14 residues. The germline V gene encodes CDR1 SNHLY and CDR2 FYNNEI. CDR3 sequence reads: CAGGQPASGNTIYF. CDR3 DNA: TGTGCCGGCGGACAGCCAGCCTCTGGAAACACCATATATTTT.

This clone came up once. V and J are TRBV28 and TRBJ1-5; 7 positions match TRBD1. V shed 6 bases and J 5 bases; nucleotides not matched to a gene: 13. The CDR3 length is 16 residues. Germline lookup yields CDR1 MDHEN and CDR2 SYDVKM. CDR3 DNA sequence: TGTGCCAGCAGCCGCCTGTCGTTCAGGGGGGATCAGCCCCAGCATTTT. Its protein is CASSRLSFRGDQPQHF.

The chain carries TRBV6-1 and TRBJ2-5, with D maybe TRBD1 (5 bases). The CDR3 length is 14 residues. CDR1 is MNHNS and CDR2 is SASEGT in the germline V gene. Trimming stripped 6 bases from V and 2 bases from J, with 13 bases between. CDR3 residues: CASSLWGRQETQYF. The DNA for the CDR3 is TGTGCCAGCAGCCTCTGGGGCCGTCAAGAGACCCAGTACTTC.

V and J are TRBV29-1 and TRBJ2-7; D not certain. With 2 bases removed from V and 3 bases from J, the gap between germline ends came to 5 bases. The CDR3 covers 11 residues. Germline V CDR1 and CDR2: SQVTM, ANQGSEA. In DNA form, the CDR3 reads TGCAGCGTTGAAATGTTCTACGAGCAGTACTTC. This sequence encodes CSVEMFYEQYF.

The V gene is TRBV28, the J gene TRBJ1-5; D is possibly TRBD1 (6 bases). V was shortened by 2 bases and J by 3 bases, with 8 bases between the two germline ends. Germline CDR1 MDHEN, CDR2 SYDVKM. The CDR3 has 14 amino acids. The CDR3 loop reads CASSLAGANQPQHF. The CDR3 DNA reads TGTGCCAGCAGTTTAGCAGGGGCCAATCAGCCCCAGCATTTT.

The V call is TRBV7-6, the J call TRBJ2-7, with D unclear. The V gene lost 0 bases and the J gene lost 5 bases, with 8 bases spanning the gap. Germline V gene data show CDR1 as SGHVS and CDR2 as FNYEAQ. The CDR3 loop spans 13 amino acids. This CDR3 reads CASSLAGVNEQYF. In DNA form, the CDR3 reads TGTGCCAGCAGCTTAGCTGGTGTTAACGAGCAGTACTTC. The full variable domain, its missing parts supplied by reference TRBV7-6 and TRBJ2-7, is GAGVSQSPRYKVTKRGQDVALRCDPISGHVSLYWYRQALGQGPEFLTYFNYEAQQDKSGLPNDRFSAERPEGSISTLTIQRTEQRDSAMYRCASSLAGVNEQYFGPGTRLTVT.

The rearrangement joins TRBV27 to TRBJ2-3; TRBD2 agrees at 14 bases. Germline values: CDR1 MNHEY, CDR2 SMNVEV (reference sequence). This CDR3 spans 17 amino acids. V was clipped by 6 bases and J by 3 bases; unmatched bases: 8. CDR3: CASSFLGTSGRTDTQYF. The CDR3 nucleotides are TGTGCCAGCAGCTTCCTAGGGACTAGCGGGAGAACAGATACGCAGTATTTT.

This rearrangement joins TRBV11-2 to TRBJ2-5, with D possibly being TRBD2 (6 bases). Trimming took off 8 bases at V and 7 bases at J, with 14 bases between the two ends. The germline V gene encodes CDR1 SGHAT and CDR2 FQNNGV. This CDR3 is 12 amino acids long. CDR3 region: CASWGDGGTQYF. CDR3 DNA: TGTGCCAGCTGGGGGGACGGGGGGACCCAGTACTTC. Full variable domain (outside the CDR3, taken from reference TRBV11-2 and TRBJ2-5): EAGVAQSPRYKIIEKRQSVAFWCNPISGHATLYWYQQILGQGPKLLIQFQNNGVVDDSQLPKDRFSAERLKGVDSTLKIQPAKLEDSAVYLCASWGDGGTQYFGPGTRLLVL.

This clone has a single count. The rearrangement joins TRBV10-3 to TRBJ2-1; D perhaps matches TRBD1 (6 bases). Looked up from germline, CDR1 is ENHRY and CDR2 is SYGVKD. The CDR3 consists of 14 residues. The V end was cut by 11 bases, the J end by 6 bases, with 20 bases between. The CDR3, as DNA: TGTGCCGCAGGGGAGACTACCTTGGCCAATGAGCAGTTCTTC. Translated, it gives CAAGETTLANEQFF.

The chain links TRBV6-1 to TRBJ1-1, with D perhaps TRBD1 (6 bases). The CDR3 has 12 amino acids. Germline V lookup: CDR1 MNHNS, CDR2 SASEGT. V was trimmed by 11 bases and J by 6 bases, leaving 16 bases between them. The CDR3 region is CAAVQGLSEAFF. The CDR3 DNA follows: TGTGCCGCCGTACAGGGTTTATCTGAAGCTTTCTTT.

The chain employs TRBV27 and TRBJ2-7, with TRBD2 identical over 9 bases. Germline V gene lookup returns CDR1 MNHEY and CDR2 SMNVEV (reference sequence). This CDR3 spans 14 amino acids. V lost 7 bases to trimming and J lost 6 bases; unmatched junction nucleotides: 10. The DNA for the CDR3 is TGTGCCAGCACCTGGCGGGGGGGCGAGGGCGAGCAGTACTTC. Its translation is CASTWRGGEGEQYF.

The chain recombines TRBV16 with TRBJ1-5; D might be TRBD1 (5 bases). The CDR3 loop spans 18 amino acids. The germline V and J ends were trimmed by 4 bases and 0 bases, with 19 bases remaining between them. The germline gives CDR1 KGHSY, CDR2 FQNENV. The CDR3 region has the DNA TGTGCCAGCAGCCCAGCAGGGATCCAATCACGTAGCAATCAGCCCCAGCATTTT. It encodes CASSPAGIQSRSNQPQHF.

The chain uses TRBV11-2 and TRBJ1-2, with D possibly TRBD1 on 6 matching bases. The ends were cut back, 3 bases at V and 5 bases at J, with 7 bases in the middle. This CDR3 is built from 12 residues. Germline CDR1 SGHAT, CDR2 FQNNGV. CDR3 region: CASSFGQYGYTF. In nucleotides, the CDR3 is TGTGCCAGCAGCTTTGGACAGTATGGCTACACCTTC.

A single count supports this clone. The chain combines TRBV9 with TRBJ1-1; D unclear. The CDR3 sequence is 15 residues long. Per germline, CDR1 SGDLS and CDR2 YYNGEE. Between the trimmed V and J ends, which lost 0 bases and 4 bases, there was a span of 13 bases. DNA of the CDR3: TGTGCCAGCAGCGTAGAGGCCCACAGTGGCACTGAAGCTTTCTTT. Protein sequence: CASSVEAHSGTEAFF.

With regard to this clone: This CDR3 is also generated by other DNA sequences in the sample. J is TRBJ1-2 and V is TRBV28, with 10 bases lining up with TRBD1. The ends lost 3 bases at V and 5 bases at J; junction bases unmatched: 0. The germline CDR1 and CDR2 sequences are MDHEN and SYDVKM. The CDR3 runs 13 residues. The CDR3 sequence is CASSLGQGYGYTF. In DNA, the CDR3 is TGTGCCAGCAGTTTGGGACAGGGGTATGGCTACACCTTC.

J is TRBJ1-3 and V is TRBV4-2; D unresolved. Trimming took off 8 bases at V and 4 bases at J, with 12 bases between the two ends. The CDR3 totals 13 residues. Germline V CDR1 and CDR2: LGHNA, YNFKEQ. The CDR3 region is CASALGTGNTIYF. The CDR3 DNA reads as TGTGCCAGCGCCCTCGGAACGGGAAACACCATATATTTT.

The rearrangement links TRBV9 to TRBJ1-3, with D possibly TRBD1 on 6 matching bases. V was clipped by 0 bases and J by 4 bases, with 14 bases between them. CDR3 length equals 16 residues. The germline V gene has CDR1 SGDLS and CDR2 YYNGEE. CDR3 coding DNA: TGTGCCAGCAGCGTAGACTTACAGGGAGGAGGAAACACCATATATTTT. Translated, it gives CASSVDLQGGGNTIYF. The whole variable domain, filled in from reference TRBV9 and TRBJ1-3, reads DSGVTQTPKHLITATGQRVTLRCSPRSGDLSVYWYQQSLDQGLQFLIQYYNGEERAKGNILERFSAQQFPDLHSELNLSSLELGDSALYFCASSVDLQGGGNTIYFGEGSWLTVV.

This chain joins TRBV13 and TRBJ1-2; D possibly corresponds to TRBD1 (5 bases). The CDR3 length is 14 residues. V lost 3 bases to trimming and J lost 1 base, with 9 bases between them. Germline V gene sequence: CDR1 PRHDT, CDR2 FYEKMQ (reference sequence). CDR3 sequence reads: CASSLRGVNYGYTF. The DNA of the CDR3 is TGTGCCAGCAGCTTGAGAGGGGTTAACTATGGCTACACCTTC.

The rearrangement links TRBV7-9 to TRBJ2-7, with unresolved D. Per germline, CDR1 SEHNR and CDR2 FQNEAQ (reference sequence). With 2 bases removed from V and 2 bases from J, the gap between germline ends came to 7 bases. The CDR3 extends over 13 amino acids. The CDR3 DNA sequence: TGTGCCAGCAGCTTATCTCCTACCTACGAGCAGTACTTC. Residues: CASSLSPTYEQYF.

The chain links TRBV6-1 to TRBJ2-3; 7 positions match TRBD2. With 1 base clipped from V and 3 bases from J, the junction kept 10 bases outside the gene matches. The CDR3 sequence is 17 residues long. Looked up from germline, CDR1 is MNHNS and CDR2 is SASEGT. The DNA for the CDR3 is TGTGCCAGCAGTGAAGTGGTTAACGGGAGGAGGACAGATACGCAGTATTTT. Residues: CASSEVVNGRRTDTQYF.

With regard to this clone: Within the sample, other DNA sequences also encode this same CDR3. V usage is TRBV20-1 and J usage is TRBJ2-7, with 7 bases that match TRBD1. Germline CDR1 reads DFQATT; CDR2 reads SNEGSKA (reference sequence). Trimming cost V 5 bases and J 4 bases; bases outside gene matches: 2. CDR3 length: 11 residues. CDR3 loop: CSAGTAYEQYF. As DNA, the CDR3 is TGCAGTGCTGGGACAGCTTACGAGCAGTACTTC.

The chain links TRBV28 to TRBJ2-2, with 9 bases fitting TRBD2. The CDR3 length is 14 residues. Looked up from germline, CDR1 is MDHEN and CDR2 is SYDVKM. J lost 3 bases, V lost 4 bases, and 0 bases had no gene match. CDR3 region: CASSWTSDTGELFF. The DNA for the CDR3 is TGTGCCAGCAGTTGGACTAGCGACACCGGGGAGCTGTTTTTT.

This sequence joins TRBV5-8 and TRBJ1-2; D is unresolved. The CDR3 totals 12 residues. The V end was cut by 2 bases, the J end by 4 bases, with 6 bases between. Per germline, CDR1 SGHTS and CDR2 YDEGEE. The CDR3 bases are TGTGCCAGCAGCTTACGGGGCTATGGCTACACCTTC. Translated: CASSLRGYGYTF.